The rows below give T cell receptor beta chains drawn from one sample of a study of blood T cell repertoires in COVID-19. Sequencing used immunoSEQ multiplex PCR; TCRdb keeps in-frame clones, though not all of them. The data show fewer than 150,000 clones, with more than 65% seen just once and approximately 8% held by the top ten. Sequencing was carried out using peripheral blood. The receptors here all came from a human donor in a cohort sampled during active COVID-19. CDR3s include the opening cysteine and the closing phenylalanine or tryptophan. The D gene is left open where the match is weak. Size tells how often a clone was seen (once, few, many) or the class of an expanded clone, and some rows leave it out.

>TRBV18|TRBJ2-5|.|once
TGTGCCTCACATTCGGCACAGACGAACCAAGAGACCCAGTACTTC
CASHSAQTNQETQYF
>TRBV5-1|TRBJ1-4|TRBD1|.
TGCGCCAGCAGACCTGGACAGGGAGAAAAACTGTTTTTT
CASRPGQGEKLFF
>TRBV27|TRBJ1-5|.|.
TGTGCCACAATCAGTCAGCCCCAGCATTTT
CATISQPQHF
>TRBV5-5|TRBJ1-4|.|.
TGTGCCAGCAGCTTAGTCAGGGAAGGGGAAAAACTGTTTTTT
CASSLVREGEKLFF
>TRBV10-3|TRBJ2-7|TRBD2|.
TGTGCCATCCAGACTAGCGGGGCAAGCTCCTACGAGCAGTACTTC
CAIQTSGASSYEQYF
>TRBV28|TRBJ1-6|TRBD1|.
TGTGCCAGCAGTTTACGTGGGGGACAGGGATTATTTGCACCCCTCCACTTT
CASSLRGGQGLFAPLHF
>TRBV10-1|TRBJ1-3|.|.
TGCGCCAGCAGTGAGATGGCAGGCTCCTCTGGAAACACCATATATTTT
CASSEMAGSSGNTIYF
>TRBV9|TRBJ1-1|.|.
TGTGCCAGCAGCGTCGGGGGGGCCATGAACACTGAAGCTTTCTTT
CASSVGGAMNTEAFF
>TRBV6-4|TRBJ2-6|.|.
TGTGCCAGCAGTGAGAGCGGGCCGGGATCTGGGGCCAACGTCCTGACTTTC
CASSESGPGSGANVLTF
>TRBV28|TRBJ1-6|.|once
TGTGCCAGCAGTTTCGAGGAGGATTCACCCCTCCACTTT
CASSFEEDSPLHF
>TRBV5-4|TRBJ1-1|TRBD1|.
TGTGCCAGCAGCTTCCCAGGGGGTCTTGGCACTGAAGCTTTCTTT
CASSFPGGLGTEAFF
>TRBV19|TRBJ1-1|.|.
TGTGCCAGTAGTCCACGGGGGGCGGCGACTGAAGCTTTCTTT
CASSPRGAATEAFF
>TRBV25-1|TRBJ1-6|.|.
TGTGCCAGCAGTGAATCGGGGGACCCGAATTCACCCCTCCACTTT
CASSESGDPNSPLHF
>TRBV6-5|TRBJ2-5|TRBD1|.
TGTGCCAGCAGTTCCCCCGACAGGGTAAAAGAGACCCAGTACTTC
CASSSPDRVKETQYF
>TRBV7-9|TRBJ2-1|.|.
TGTGCCAGCAGCTTAAGGGGCTACAATGAGCAGTTCTTC
CASSLRGYNEQFF
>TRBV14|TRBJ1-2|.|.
TGTGCCAGCAGCCAAGTGGGGGGCTATGGCTACACCTTC
CASSQVGGYGYTF
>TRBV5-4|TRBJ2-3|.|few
TGTGCCAGCAGCCCTACCGACAGGAGCACAGATACGCAGTATTTT
CASSPTDRSTDTQYF
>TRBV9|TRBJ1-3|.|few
TGTGCCAGCCAGGGATCTTTTGGAAACACCATATATTTT
CASQGSFGNTIYF
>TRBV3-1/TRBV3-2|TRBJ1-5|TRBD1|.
TGTGCCAGCAGTCTCGGGACAGGGGGGAACCAGCCCCAGCATTTT
CASSLGTGGNQPQHF
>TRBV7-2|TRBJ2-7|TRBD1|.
TGTGCCAGCAGCCATCCGGGACAGGGTTACGAGCAGTACTTC
CASSHPGQGYEQYF
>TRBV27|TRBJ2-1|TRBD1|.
TGTGCCAGCACCCACCCTCATCTACCGGGACAGATCTCCTACAATGAGCAGTTCTTC
CASTHPHLPGQISYNEQFF
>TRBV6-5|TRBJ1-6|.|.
TGTGCCAGCAGCCTATCAGGGTTTGATCATTCACCCCTCCACTTT
CASSLSGFDHSPLHF
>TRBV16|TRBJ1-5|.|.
TGTGCCAGCAGTCTGTACAGGGACAATCAGCCCCAGCATTTT
CASSLYRDNQPQHF
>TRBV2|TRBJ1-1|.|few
TGTGCCAGCAGTGAAGCGCCCAACTGGACTGAAGCTTTCTTT
CASSEAPNWTEAFF
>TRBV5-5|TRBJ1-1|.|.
TGTGCCAGCAGGCGGGAATCCAACACTGAAGCTTTCTTT
CASRRESNTEAFF
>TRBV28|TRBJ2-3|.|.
TGTGCCAGCAGTTCCGGGGGGCTGTCCACAGATACGCAGTATTTT
CASSSGGLSTDTQYF
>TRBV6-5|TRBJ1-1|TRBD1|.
TGTGCCAGCAGCGATGACAGGGGACACACTGAAGCTTTCTTT
CASSDDRGHTEAFF
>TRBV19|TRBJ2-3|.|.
TGTGCCAGTAAGGGGCAGCGCTACAGTAGCACAGATACGCAGTATTTT
CASKGQRYSSTDTQYF
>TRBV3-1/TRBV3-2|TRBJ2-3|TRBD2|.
TGTGCCAGCAGCCGGACTAGTGGCGATACGCAGTATTTT
CASSRTSGDTQYF
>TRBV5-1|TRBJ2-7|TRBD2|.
TGCGCCAGCAGGCGGACTAGCGGTGTGATCTACGAGCAGTACTTC
CASRRTSGVIYEQYF
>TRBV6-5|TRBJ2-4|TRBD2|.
TGTGCCAGCAGGTCCATTGGACTAGGGAACATTCAGTACTTC
CASRSIGLGNIQYF
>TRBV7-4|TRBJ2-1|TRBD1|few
TGTGCCAGCAGCCCTCAAAGGACAGGGGGGTACTACAATGAGCAGTTCTTC
CASSPQRTGGYYNEQFF
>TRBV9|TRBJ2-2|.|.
TGTGCCAGCAGCGTAGCTGGACGAGCGCGGGACACCGGGGAGCTGTTTTTT
CASSVAGRARDTGELFF
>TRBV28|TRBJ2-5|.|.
TGTGCCAGCAGTGCCCCGGGACTTCAAGAGACCCAGTACTTC
CASSAPGLQETQYF
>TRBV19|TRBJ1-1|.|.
TGTGCCAGTATTCGTCGGGGAGGCCTCCCCTCTCGAGCTTTCTTT
CASIRRGGLPSRAFF
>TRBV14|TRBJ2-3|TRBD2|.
TGTGCCAGCAGCCAAGAGTCGAGCGGGGGGGCGAAGGCAGATACGCAGTATTTT
CASSQESSGGAKADTQYF
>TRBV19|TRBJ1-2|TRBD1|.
TGTGCCAGTAGTGGTGGGACAGGGGGAAATGGCTACACCTTC
CASSGGTGGNGYTF
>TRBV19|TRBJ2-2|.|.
TGTGCCAGTATTGGTTTCGGGCTAGCTGTCGGGGAGCTGTTTTTT
CASIGFGLAVGELFF
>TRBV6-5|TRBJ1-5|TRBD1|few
TGTGCCAGCAGGACAGGGCGGGATCAGCCCCAGCATTTT
CASRTGRDQPQHF
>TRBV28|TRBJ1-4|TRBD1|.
TGTGCCAGCACACAGGGGACTGAAAAACTGTTTTTT
CASTQGTEKLFF
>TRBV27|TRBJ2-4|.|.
TGTGCCAGCAGTTTATCCGCGACTAGGAAAAACATTCAGTACTTC
CASSLSATRKNIQYF
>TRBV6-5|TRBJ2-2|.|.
TGTGCCACCTACAGGGCTTCCGGGGAGCTGTTTTTT
CATYRASGELFF
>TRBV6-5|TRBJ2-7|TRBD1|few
TGTGCCAGCAGAAAGACAGGGGCGGACCACTACGAGCAGTACTTC
CASRKTGADHYEQYF
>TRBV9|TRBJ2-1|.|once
TGTGCCAGCAGCGTAGTGGCGGGGAGCTACAATGAGCAGTTCTTC
CASSVVAGSYNEQFF
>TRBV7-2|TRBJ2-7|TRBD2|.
TGTGCCAGCAGCTTAGAGTCTAGCGGGGGAAGCTACGAGCAGTACTTC
CASSLESSGGSYEQYF
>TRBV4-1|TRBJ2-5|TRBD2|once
TGCGCCAGCAGCCAAGAAGTGGCGGGGGGGCCCGGGGAGACCCAGTACTTC
CASSQEVAGGPGETQYF
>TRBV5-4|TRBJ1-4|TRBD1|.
TGTGCCAGCAGCCAGGACAGGGCTAGTGAAAAACTGTTTTTT
CASSQDRASEKLFF
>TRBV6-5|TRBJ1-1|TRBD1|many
TGTGCCAGCAGGTTGACAGGGTTGAACACTGAAGCTTTCTTT
CASRLTGLNTEAFF
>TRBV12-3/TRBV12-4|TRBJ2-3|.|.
TGTGCCAGCAGCCCCAGGGTGAGTACGCAGTATTTT
CASSPRVSTQYF
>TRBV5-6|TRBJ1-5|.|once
TGTGCCAGCAGCTTTAGGGGCAGGACTCAGCCCCAGCATTTT
CASSFRGRTQPQHF
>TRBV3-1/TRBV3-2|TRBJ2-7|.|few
TGTGCCAGCAGCCAAGATCGAGGGTTCTACCGCGAGCAGTACTTC
CASSQDRGFYREQYF
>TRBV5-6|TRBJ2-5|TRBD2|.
TGTGCCAGCAGCTTAGGCGGGGGGCGGGAGACCCAGTACTTC
CASSLGGGRETQYF
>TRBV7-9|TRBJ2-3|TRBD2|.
TGTGCCAGCAGCCGATCCGGGACTAGCGGGGGGGTCACAGATACGCAGTATTTT
CASSRSGTSGGVTDTQYF
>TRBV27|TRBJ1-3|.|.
TGTGCCAGCAGTTTACGAGGACAGCGGGGGCACTCTGGAAACACCATATATTTT
CASSLRGQRGHSGNTIYF
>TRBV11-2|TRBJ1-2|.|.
TGTGCCAGCAGCGTCGACTTATATGGCTACACCTTC
CASSVDLYGYTF
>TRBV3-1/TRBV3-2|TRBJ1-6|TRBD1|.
TGTGCCAGCAGCCCAGAGGTAGGGGGCGCCGGATCTTATCTTTCCCTCCACTTT
CASSPEVGGAGSYLSLHF
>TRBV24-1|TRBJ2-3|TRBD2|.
TGTGCCACCCTTCCTAGCGGGGGTAGCACAGATACGCAGTATTTT
CATLPSGGSTDTQYF